This record covers a single TCR beta chain. This clonotype has only a few counts. This receptor's antigen is unknown. Base qualities were left out, and no much larger clone turns up one base away. Ficoll-Paque density gradient centrifugation was the method used to isolate PBMCs. These data originate in a study of T-cell memory formation after mild COVID-19 (TCRdb year 2021). Concerning the study at large: TCR sequence clusters from the two donors were largely donor specific. T-cell clones expanding and contracting after mild COVID-19 in two donors were tracked by longitudinal TCRalpha and TCRbeta repertoire sequencing. Two young, previously healthy adult volunteers, one female and one male, were included in the cohort.

The sequencer was an Illumina NovaSeq 6000. TCRalpha and TCRbeta cDNA libraries were built by 5'RACE with constant-segment primers, adding sample barcodes and unique molecular identifiers. Trizol reagent was used to extract RNA from every sample. Libraries were amplified in two PCR steps, with a second sample barcode and Illumina TruSeq adapters added in the second step. The libraries were sequenced on an Illumina NovaSeq using 2 x 150 bp paired-end reads. As for how the authors treated the data: Demultiplexing of reads and collapsing into UMI-guided consensus sequences were performed with migec v1.2.7. Using mixcr v2.1.11, UMI consensuses were aligned to TRA and TRB V and J templates and then assembled into clonotypes. Expanded or contracted clonotypes were those called significant by both edgeR and NoisET, with noise models trained on biological replicates. edgeR calls used a false discovery rate-adjusted p below 0.01 and a log2 fold-change threshold of 1. As an exploratory analysis of dynamics, max-normalized trajectories of the 1000 most abundant clonotypes were examined by PCA with hierarchical clustering. Separately sequenced CD4+ and CD8+ repertoires were used to assign a CD4 or CD8 phenotype to each responding clone. TCRdb cleaned the public reads at Q25 with fastp, built clones with MiXCR and kept in-frame beta chains. CDR3 protein duplicates are merged, each entry listing the most common genes and DNA. What appears here as the V and J calls and clone size reflects TCRdb's work, not the paper's. The sample table shows approximately 500,000 distinct CDR3 sequences, and approximately 23% are seen once. The ten largest clonotypes hold about an eighth of the sample.

The V end gives up 3 bases and the J end 2 bases, leaving 8 bases in the junction not matched to a gene. In the germline V gene (reference sequence), CDR1 corresponds to LNHNV and CDR2 to YYDKDF. From the cysteine through the phenylalanine, the CDR3 covers 16 amino acids. Only the CDR3 portion is preserved as DNA: 48 bases, with reading frame beginning at the first base. The study at large found these results: The second-wave clones that peaked on day 37 were not confirmed to be SARS-CoV-2 specific. The detection of some responding clones in pre-infection memory suggests that pre-existing cross-reactive memory T cells joined the SARS-CoV-2 response. Only two mild cases were covered by the study, and larger cohorts that include severe cases with pre-infection samples were considered necessary. Contracting CD4+ clones turned up mainly in the CM and EM memory subsets, whereas EMRA was where CD8+ clones were enriched. From day 15 to 85, contracting clones showed balanced CD4/CD8 phenotypes, whereas a second wave of clones that expanded from day 15 to 37 leaned towards CD4+.

The sequence joins TRBV15 to TRBJ2-5, with 8 bases matching TRBD1. The sample consisted of PBMCs or a T cell subset sorted from them (not recorded which). The receptor was derived from an adult woman who had mild COVID-19 (a few samples of this study predate the infection). The sample titles of this study are shuffled in the database, so cell type and time point are left out; the donor was told from shared clones. The nucleotide sequence reads TGTGCCACCAGCAGTTATCCGGACAGGGCTCAAGAGACCCAGTACTTC. Its product reads: CATSSYPDRAQETQYF. Joined to the reference TRBV15 and TRBJ2-5 proteins, this CDR3 gives the full variable domain: DAMVIQNPRYQVTQFGKPVTLSCSQTLNHNVMYWYQQKSSQAPKLLFHYYDKDFNNEADTPDNFQSRRPNTSFCFLDIRSPGLGDTAMYLCATSSYPDRAQETQYFGPGTRLLVL.